The 7 T cell receptor beta chains below were found in one sample sequenced in a study of T cell changes during pregnancy in multiple sclerosis. Data came from immunoSEQ multiplex PCR; TCRdb stores just in-frame clones and leaves some out. The data contain around 15,000 clones, roughly 93% of them seen just once; the ten biggest clones take up 2.8%. The starting material was peripheral blood, obtained in the second trimester of pregnancy. Every receptor here comes from a female donor in good health, enrolled as a control in a pregnancy study.

The V call is TRBV13, the J call TRBJ2-3, with 15 bases aligning to TRBD2. Germline loops: CDR1 PRHDT, CDR2 FYEKMQ (reference sequence). Trimming took 4 bases from V and 7 from J; bases not matched to a gene: 9. CDR3 size: 17 residues. The CDR3 sequence is CASSSRTSGRAENTQYF. CDR3 bases: TGTGCCAGCAGCTCCCGGACTAGCGGGAGGGCCGAGAATACGCAGTATTTT.

V usage is TRBV5-4 and J usage is TRBJ2-1; the match to TRBD2 covers 12 bases. V shed 4 bases and J 5 bases; nucleotides not matched to a gene: 1. Germline CDR1 and CDR2: SGHNT and YYREEE (reference sequence). The length of the CDR3 is 14 residues. In DNA form, the CDR3 reads TGTGCCAGCAGCAGGACTAGCGGGAACAATGAGCAGTTCTTC. This codes for CASSRTSGNNEQFF.

In its sample, this clone was seen once. This chain uses TRBV11-3 with TRBJ2-3; no clear D gene. This CDR3 is built from 11 residues. The germline gives CDR1 SGHNT, CDR2 YENEEA. Trimming removed 5 bases from V and 6 bases from J, with 6 bases in between. The CDR3 sequence is CASSVRDTQYF. The CDR3 region has the DNA TGTGCCAGCAGCGTGCGGGATACGCAGTATTTT. The whole variable domain, filled in from reference TRBV11-3 and TRBJ2-3, reads EAGVVQSPRYKIIEKKQPVAFWCNPISGHNTLYWYLQNLGQGPELLIRYENEEAVDDSQLPKDRFSAERLKGVDSTLKIQPAELGDSAVYLCASSVRDTQYFGPGTRLTVL.

The V call is TRBV9, the J call TRBJ1-1; TRBD1 is a possible D gene (5 bases). Between the trimmed V and J ends, which lost 4 bases and 5 bases, there was a span of 21 bases. Germline lookup yields CDR1 SGDLS and CDR2 YYNGEE. This CDR3 is 16 amino acids long. The CDR3 nucleotides read TGTGCCAGCAGCCTGGGACCCCCGGGGGATGGTACTGAAGCTTTCTTT. Amino acid sequence: CASSLGPPGDGTEAFF.

This clone appeared a single time. V is TRBV5-4 and J is TRBJ1-2; 8 bases agree with TRBD1. V lost 3 bases to trimming and J lost 7 bases; unmatched junction nucleotides: 2. Germline loops: CDR1 SGHNT, CDR2 YYREEE (reference sequence). This CDR3 is 12 amino acids long. The CDR3 DNA reads as TGTGCCAGCAGCTCTGACAGGGGTGGCTACACCTTC. It is translated as CASSSDRGGYTF.

The chain has TRBV19 and TRBJ2-5, with TRBD1 as a possible D gene (6 bases). Germline V gene sequence: CDR1 LNHDA, CDR2 SQIVND (reference sequence). V lost 5 bases and J 4 bases, leaving 14 bases between the germline ends. The CDR3 extends over 14 amino acids. The CDR3, as DNA: TGTGCCAGTAGTCCCGGGACATCACGAGAGACCCAGTACTTC. The encoded protein is CASSPGTSRETQYF.

The chain links TRBV5-1 to TRBJ2-3; the match to TRBD1 covers 8 bases. Trimming cost V 1 base and J 3 bases; bases outside gene matches: 4. The CDR3 is 15 residues long. Germline CDR1 and CDR2: SGHRS and YFSETQ. CDR3 amino acids: CASSLQGARTDTQYF. The CDR3, as DNA: TGCGCCAGCAGCTTGCAGGGGGCGAGAACAGATACGCAGTATTTT.